This T cell receptor (beta chain) was recorded in a study of cytomegalovirus exposure and HLA in healthy donors. Study outcomes and limitations: The study put 150 to 200 TCR beta chains on its list as cytomegalovirus-associated. An analysis that was carried out later associated 15,000 to 20,000 TCR beta sequences with HLA alleles at 0.05 false discovery rate. CMV antigen specificity was confirmed in vitro for three CMV-associated chains. It emerged from a later analysis that several of the most significant clusters appeared to be linked to common viral pathogens.

V lost 0 bases and J lost 5; bases outside the gene matches: 9. The CDR3 length is 16 residues. Germline lookup yields CDR1 SGHTA and CDR2 FQGNSA. For this clone: What it binds is unknown.

Both 60 Vbeta primers and 13 Jbeta primers went into the PCR. Assay: immunoSEQ multiplex PCR; the TCRdb copy retains only in-frame clones and omits some. This sample has about 170,000 clones; less than 90% occur once, and the top ten carry about 4.4%. The TCR was taken from a woman between 45 and 65 years old in good health and CMV-seropositive. Specimen: PBMCs. The rearrangement uses TRBV7-2 and TRBJ2-7, with 8 bases fitting TRBD2. CDR3 sequence: CASSLAGGGMVDEQYF. Here the CDR3 DNA reads TGTGCCAGCAGCTTAGCGGGCGGGGGGATGGTCGACGAGCAGTACTTC. Full variable domain (remainder filled in from reference TRBV7-2 and TRBJ2-7): GAGVSQSPSNKVTEKGKDVELRCDPISGHTALYWYRQSLGQGLEFLIYFQGNSAPDKSGLPSDRFSAERTGGSVSTLTIQRTQQEDSAVYLCASSLAGGGMVDEQYFGPGTRLTVT.